This TCR beta chain was sequenced during a study of T-cell reconstitution after alpha-beta-depleted transplantation in children. The J segment lost 7 bases and the V segment lost 4 bases, leaving 5 bases of the junction unmatched. This CDR3 contains 14 residues. The germline CDR1 and CDR2 sequences are SGDLS and YYNGEE. Regarding this clonotype: Antigen: not known.

Study-wide results and limits: By one year post-transplant, T-cell counts and diversity largely arose from T cells that were newly produced. At around two months after transplant, the alpha-beta T cells were reportedly derived from several hundred expanded clones that came from non-depleted graft cells. Certain patients had high TCRbeta diversity at day 60, and it came from recipient T cells and thymic progenitors that survived.

Preparation of the TCRbeta library was carried out with unique molecular identifiers. TCRdb re-called the PCR reads with MiXCR, one entry per CDR3 protein. The sample yields fewer than 450,000 distinct CDR3 sequences, around 15% seen once. Sequencing used PBMCs, mostly from graft donor cells, obtained 360 days after TCRalphabeta/CD19-depleted stem cell transplant. The TCR originated in a male patient under 10 years old who had a stem cell transplant for acute lymphoblastic leukemia, so the T cells may come from the graft donor. The genes are TRBV9 and TRBJ1-2; 12 nucleotides align to TRBD1. The CDR3 bases are TGTGCCAGCAGCCCCGGGACAGGGGGCTCTGGCTACACCTTC. It specifies CASSPGTGGSGYTF. The whole variable domain, remainder taken from reference TRBV9 and TRBJ1-2, is DSGVTQTPKHLITATGQRVTLRCSPRSGDLSVYWYQQSLDQGLQFLIQYYNGEERAKGNILERFSAQQFPDLHSELNLSSLELGDSALYFCASSPGTGGSGYTFGSGTRLTVV.